This T cell receptor (beta chain) emerged from a study of early T cells in non-severe SARS-CoV-2 infection. This clonotype was observed at least ten times. The CDR3 runs to 14 residues. The trim removed 3 bases at V and 8 bases at J, leaving 4 bases unmatched. One entry per CDR3 protein, called by TCRdb with MiXCR from the 5' RACE reads. Of tens of thousands of distinct CDR3 sequences in the sample, 5% to 7% are singletons; the top ten hold roughly 20%. The source material was whole blood. The sequence derives from an adult who was a healthcare worker with PCR-confirmed SARS-CoV-2 infection or an uninfected control (not recorded which). This chain links TRBV12-3 or TRBV12-4 with TRBJ2-1; TRBD2 aligns across 10 bases. CDR3 loop: CASSFGLAGDEQFF. The CDR3 bases are TGTGCCAGCAGTTTCGGGCTAGCGGGGGATGAGCAGTTCTTC.